Below are 21 T cell receptor beta chains sequenced from a single sample in a study of shared clonotypes between healthy human individuals. The assay was immunoSEQ multiplex PCR, and TCRdb's table has in-frame clones only and misses some. In the table there are around 1.9 million clones, just over 90% of which are singletons. In the naive CD8 group, cells lacked CD45RO and were positively selected for CCR7, so terminally differentiated effector memory CD45RA+ cells were left out. The sequenced material came from naive CD8+ T cells from PBMCs. These receptors came from a man aged 18 to 30 in good health. Some clones in this sample may be carry-over from other donors' samples.

This chain uses TRBV15 with TRBJ1-1; D call uncertain. The V end was cut by 4 bases, the J end by 1 base, with 13 bases between. This CDR3 has 15 residues. From germline, CDR1 is LNHNV and CDR2 YYDKDF (reference sequence). The CDR3 protein is CATSTIIDSNTEAFF. CDR3 sequence (DNA): TGTGCCACCAGCACTATAATAGACTCGAACACTGAAGCTTTCTTT.

The gene calls are TRBV29-1 and TRBJ1-1; unclear D gene. Germline CDR1 is SQVTM and CDR2 is ANQGSEA. Trimming shortened V by 6 bases and J by 5 bases, and 16 bases separated the two germline ends. The CDR3 is made up of 13 amino acids. CDR3 sequence (DNA): TGCAGCGTCCGCAAAAGAGGATGGACTGAAGCTTTCTTT. As protein: CSVRKRGWTEAFF.

In DNA, the CDR3 is TGTGCCAGCAGTGAATATAGACTAGCGGGAAGGGAGACCCAGTACTTC. It translates to CASSEYRLAGRETQYF. The rearrangement joins TRBV6-1 to TRBJ2-5; the match to TRBD2 covers 11 bases. The germline gives CDR1 MNHNS, CDR2 SASEGT. The CDR3 has 16 amino acids. Germline trimming cut 2 bases from V and 5 bases from J; bases unmatched to any gene: 7.

Notes on this clone: Other DNA sequences within the sample encode an identical CDR3. The chain carries TRBV27 and TRBJ2-5, with 8 bases aligning to TRBD2. The CDR3 spans 12 residues. With 9 bases clipped from V and 5 bases from J, the junction kept 5 bases outside the gene matches. Germline CDR1 is MNHEY and CDR2 is SMNVEV (reference sequence). CDR3 coding DNA: TGTGCCAGTTCGGGAGGGGGGGAGACCCAGTACTTC. Translating gives CASSGGGETQYF.

The chain employs TRBV19 and TRBJ2-2, with D possibly matching TRBD2 (5 bases). Trimming left V 5 bases short and J 4 bases short, with 14 bases between. The CDR3 loop spans 15 amino acids. CDR1 is LNHDA and CDR2 is SQIVND in the germline V gene (reference sequence). The CDR3 coding sequence is TGTGCCAGTAGTCATGGGCCCGAGGGCACCGGGGAGCTGTTTTTT. Protein product: CASSHGPEGTGELFF.

This clone showed up just once. The genes are TRBV9 and TRBJ2-7; 7 bases agree with TRBD2. J gave up 4 bases and V 4 bases, and 14 bases lay outside the gene matches. CDR1 and CDR2 (germline): SGDLS, YYNGEE. The length of the CDR3 is 16 residues. The CDR3 DNA reads TGTGCCAGCAGCCGAGGAGGGAGCGCGGGAGTGTACGAGCAGTACTTC. Amino acids: CASSRGGSAGVYEQYF.

CDR3 amino acids: CASSLAPVDRSSLPYEQYF. The CDR3 DNA follows: TGTGCCAGCAGCTTGGCTCCAGTGGACAGGTCCTCTTTGCCCTACGAGCAGTACTTC. The chain joins TRBV5-8 to TRBJ2-7; TRBD1 matches 7 bases. Germline loops: CDR1 SGHTS, CDR2 YDEGEE. The CDR3 totals 19 residues. V was pared by 0 bases and J by 2 bases, with 17 bases of the junction left unmatched.

This rearrangement joins TRBV7-9 to TRBJ2-1; 8 nucleotides align to TRBD1. Germline CDR1 is SEHNR and CDR2 is FQNEAQ (reference sequence). The V segment lost 5 bases and the J segment 4 bases; nucleotides outside the gene matches: 10. This CDR3 contains 16 residues. The CDR3 is CASSARQGRGYNEQFF. CDR3 coding DNA: TGTGCCAGCAGCGCACGACAGGGGCGGGGATACAATGAGCAGTTCTTC.

The gene calls are TRBV6-5 and TRBJ2-1, with 7 bases fitting TRBD1. This CDR3 contains 14 residues. Germline V gives CDR1 MNHEY, CDR2 SVGAGI. V gave up 7 bases and J gave up 8 bases; unmatched junction bases: 11. CDR3: CASKPRGILDEQFF. As DNA, the CDR3 is TGTGCCAGCAAGCCCAGGGGGATTTTGGATGAGCAGTTCTTC.

The V gene is TRBV19, the J gene TRBJ2-5; D perhaps matches TRBD1 (5 bases). Germline values: CDR1 LNHDA, CDR2 SQIVND (reference sequence). This CDR3 region has 16 residues. V was cut by 0 bases and J by 2 bases, with 13 bases left in between. CDR3 nucleotides: TGTGCCAGTAGTATAGATTGGACATCTCGTCAAGAGACCCAGTACTTC. This encodes CASSIDWTSRQETQYF.

The chain joins TRBV27 to TRBJ1-1, with a possible D match to TRBD1 (5 bases). The V end lost 3 bases, the J end lost 2 bases, and 13 bases lay between the germline ends. In germline, CDR1 is MNHEY, CDR2 SMNVEV (reference sequence). The CDR3 is 15 residues long. CDR3 loop: CASSLRMGGNTEAFF. For the CDR3, the DNA is TGTGCCAGCAGTTTGCGGATGGGGGGAAACACTGAAGCTTTCTTT.

This clone was counted once. The chain joins TRBV19 to TRBJ1-1, with D perhaps matching TRBD1 (5 bases). The CDR3 spans 14 residues. Per germline, CDR1 LNHDA and CDR2 SQIVND (reference sequence). V lost 7 bases, J lost 2 bases, and 14 bases lay in between. This CDR3 reads CASKLRGGNTEAFF. As DNA, the CDR3 is TGTGCCAGTAAACTTCGGGGGGGTAACACTGAAGCTTTCTTT.

V usage is TRBV28 and J usage is TRBJ2-3; D possibly corresponds to TRBD2 (6 bases). V was cut by 5 bases and J by 3 bases, with 12 bases left in between. Germline CDR1 MDHEN, CDR2 SYDVKM. The CDR3 covers 14 residues. CDR3 nucleotides: TGTGCCAGCAGTCCTGGGCTAGCGACAGATACGCAGTATTTT. Its protein product is CASSPGLATDTQYF.

V usage is TRBV11-2 and J usage is TRBJ2-7; the D gene is possibly TRBD2 (6 bases). The length of the CDR3 is 14 residues. Trimming took off 6 bases at V and 3 bases at J, with 15 bases between the two ends. CDR1 is SGHAT and CDR2 is FQNNGV in the germline V gene. The CDR3 bases are TGTGCCAGCAGTCTGGACGGGGGATACTACGAGCAGTACTTC. This translates into CASSLDGGYYEQYF.

The chain combines TRBV29-1 with TRBJ2-7; 7 bases are a match to TRBD2. With 5 bases clipped from V and 4 bases from J, the junction kept 8 bases outside the gene matches. This CDR3 comprises 13 residues. Germline V gene data show CDR1 as SQVTM and CDR2 as ANQGSEA. The DNA of the CDR3 is TGCAGCGTTATGGCTAGCGGACTTTACGAGCAGTACTTC. Translating it yields CSVMASGLYEQYF.

V is TRBV15 and J is TRBJ2-1; 9 nucleotides align to TRBD2. Germline assignment: CDR1 LNHNV and CDR2 YYDKDF (reference sequence). The CDR3 loop spans 14 amino acids. The junction had 11 bases not matched to a gene; V was cut back by 3 bases and J by 14 bases. The CDR3 protein is CATSRTLAGTGKFF. DNA of the CDR3: TGTGCCACCAGCAGGACCCTAGCGGGGACGGGGAAGTTCTTC.

The chain employs TRBV9 and TRBJ2-5; 13 nucleotides agree with TRBD2. The V and J ends lost 3 bases and 0 bases, in that order; junction bases with no gene match: 8. CDR3 size: 18 residues. In germline, CDR1 is SGDLS, CDR2 YYNGEE. CDR3: CASSAAGTSGKYQETQYF. In DNA form, the CDR3 reads TGTGCCAGCAGCGCCGCCGGGACTAGCGGGAAGTACCAAGAGACCCAGTACTTC.

The rearrangement links TRBV11-3 to TRBJ2-2; maybe TRBD2 (5 bases). V lost 4 bases to trimming and J lost 1 base, with 13 bases between them. The CDR3 spans 16 residues. Germline assignment: CDR1 SGHNT and CDR2 YENEEA. The CDR3 region has the DNA TGTGCCAGCAGCTCGGGGTGGGATCAGAACACCGGGGAGCTGTTTTTT. Translated: CASSSGWDQNTGELFF.

This rearrangement joins TRBV7-9 to TRBJ2-1; 8 nucleotides line up with TRBD1. J gave up 3 bases and V 0 bases, and 4 bases lay outside the gene matches. Germline values: CDR1 SEHNR, CDR2 FQNEAQ (reference sequence). This CDR3 region has 16 residues. CDR3: CASSLALGQDYNEQFF. CDR3 coding DNA: TGTGCCAGCAGCTTAGCGCTGGGACAGGACTACAATGAGCAGTTCTTC.

Turning to this clone: The same CDR3 can be traced to other DNA sequences in this sample. V is TRBV19 and J is TRBJ1-1; D ambiguous. The germline V gene encodes CDR1 LNHDA and CDR2 SQIVND (reference sequence). The CDR3 loop spans 12 amino acids. Trimming pared 3 bases from V and 2 bases from J, leaving 4 bases between. This chain's CDR3 is CASSISNTEAFF. CDR3 bases: TGTGCCAGTAGTATTTCCAACACTGAAGCTTTCTTT. The variable domain in full, completed from reference TRBV19 and TRBJ1-1, reads DGGITQSPKYLFRKEGQNVTLSCEQNLNHDAMYWYRQDPGQGLRLIYYSQIVNDFQKGDIAEGYSVSREKKESFPLTVTSAQKNPTAFYLCASSISNTEAFFGQGTRLTVV.

V usage is TRBV4-3 and J usage is TRBJ1-1; perhaps TRBD1 as D (5 bases). The CDR3 has 16 residues. The ends were cut back, 5 bases at V and 0 bases at J, with 16 bases in the middle. Per germline, CDR1 LGHNA and CDR2 YSLEER. The CDR3 DNA sequence: TGCGCCAGCAGCTACGGGACCGAGAACATGAACACTGAAGCTTTCTTT. It yields the protein CASSYGTENMNTEAFF.